Listed below are T cell receptor beta chains from one sample, sequenced in a study. Each CDR3 protein is one row after TCRdb ran MiXCR on the RT-PCR reads. The table lists more than 600,000 distinct CDR3 sequences, approximately 15% of them singletons. Material: memory CD4+ T cells from blood. The receptors stem from a female donor in good health, serving as a healthy control. Each CDR3 is given with its conserved first and last residue. The order of the fields is CDR3 protein, CDR3 DNA, clone size, D gene, J gene, V gene. D genes are given only for firm matches. Part of the rows lack a size; the others show once, few, many or a class for expanded clones.

CDR3 protein: CASSSGLAGKSEQFF
CDR3 DNA: TGTGCCAGCAGCTCGGGACTAGCGGGGAAGAGTGAGCAGTTCTTC
clone size: NA
D gene: TRBD2
J gene: TRBJ2-1
V gene: TRBV7-2

CDR3 protein: CSVEDQTRGYGYTF
CDR3 DNA: TGCAGCGTTGAAGATCAGACCAGGGGATATGGCTACACCTTC
clone size: many
D gene: NA
J gene: TRBJ1-2
V gene: TRBV29-1

CDR3 protein: CASSRQGVKQFF
CDR3 DNA: TGTGCCAGCAGCAGACAGGGTGTGAAGCAGTTCTTC
clone size: few
D gene: TRBD1
J gene: TRBJ2-1
V gene: TRBV5-6

CDR3 protein: CASGHGQGESYEQYF
CDR3 DNA: TGTGCCAGCGGCCACGGACAGGGAGAATCCTACGAGCAGTACTTC
clone size: NA
D gene: TRBD1
J gene: TRBJ2-7
V gene: TRBV11-3

CDR3 protein: CSATRTGMREQYF
CDR3 DNA: TGCAGTGCTACAAGGACAGGGATGAGAGAGCAGTACTTC
clone size: few
D gene: TRBD1
J gene: TRBJ2-7
V gene: TRBV20-1

CDR3 protein: CASSLAFVRVATEAFF
CDR3 DNA: TGTGCCAGCAGCTTAGCGTTTGTAAGAGTGGCGACTGAAGCTTTCTTT
clone size: NA
D gene: NA
J gene: TRBJ1-1
V gene: TRBV7-2

CDR3 protein: CASNLFYAGNTDTQYF
CDR3 DNA: TGTGCCAGCAACCTTTTTTATGCGGGGAACACAGATACGCAGTATTTT
clone size: NA
D gene: NA
J gene: TRBJ2-3
V gene: TRBV12-3/TRBV12-4

CDR3 protein: CASSHPPEKYTEAFF
CDR3 DNA: TGTGCCAGCAGCCATCCCCCGGAAAAGTACACTGAAGCTTTCTTT
clone size: few
D gene: NA
J gene: TRBJ1-1
V gene: TRBV6-2/TRBV6-3

CDR3 protein: CAMGARGEQYF
CDR3 DNA: TGTGCCATGGGAGCCAGGGGCGAGCAGTACTTC
clone size: few
D gene: NA
J gene: TRBJ2-7
V gene: TRBV10-3

CDR3 protein: CATSRDLQGYTF
CDR3 DNA: TGTGCCACCAGCAGAGATCTCCAGGGCTACACCTTC
clone size: NA
D gene: NA
J gene: TRBJ1-2
V gene: TRBV15

CDR3 protein: CASRARTSFYEQYF
CDR3 DNA: TGTGCCAGCAGGGCCCGGACTAGTTTCTACGAGCAGTACTTC
clone size: few
D gene: TRBD2
J gene: TRBJ2-7
V gene: TRBV6-6

CDR3 protein: CASSVGRVGEQYF
CDR3 DNA: TGTGCCAGCAGCGTAGGCAGGGTAGGCGAGCAGTACTTC
clone size: many
D gene: NA
J gene: TRBJ2-7
V gene: TRBV9

CDR3 protein: CSARDRRRELTDTQYF
CDR3 DNA: TGCAGTGCTAGAGATCGGAGACGGGAACTCACAGATACGCAGTATTTT
clone size: NA
D gene: NA
J gene: TRBJ2-3
V gene: TRBV20-1

CDR3 protein: CSARDAGTSGETQYF
CDR3 DNA: TGCAGTGCTAGAGACGCCGGGACTAGCGGGGAGACCCAGTACTTC
clone size: NA
D gene: TRBD2
J gene: TRBJ2-5
V gene: TRBV20-1

CDR3 protein: CASSQALGTGELFF
CDR3 DNA: TGTGCCAGCAGTCAAGCCCTAGGAACCGGGGAGCTGTTTTTT
clone size: few
D gene: NA
J gene: TRBJ2-2
V gene: TRBV6-2/TRBV6-3

CDR3 protein: CSARGTHNEQFF
CDR3 DNA: TGCAGTGCTAGAGGGACTCACAATGAGCAGTTCTTC
clone size: many
D gene: NA
J gene: TRBJ2-1
V gene: TRBV20-1

CDR3 protein: CASSLDSASRDTQYF
CDR3 DNA: TGTGCCAGCAGCTTAGATTCGGCGAGTAGGGATACGCAGTATTTT
clone size: few
D gene: NA
J gene: TRBJ2-3
V gene: TRBV7-2

CDR3 protein: CSVGRGEHTQYF
CDR3 DNA: TGCAGTGTGGGGCGGGGAGAGCATACGCAGTATTTT
clone size: many
D gene: NA
J gene: TRBJ2-3
V gene: TRBV20-1

CDR3 protein: CASSKSSYNEQFF
CDR3 DNA: TGTGCCAGTTCTAAGAGCTCCTACAATGAGCAGTTCTTC
clone size: few
D gene: NA
J gene: TRBJ2-1
V gene: TRBV7-9

CDR3 protein: CSARDGGWGVGNEQFF
CDR3 DNA: TGCAGTGCTAGAGATGGTGGTTGGGGGGTTGGCAATGAGCAGTTCTTC
clone size: many
D gene: NA
J gene: TRBJ2-1
V gene: TRBV20-1

CDR3 protein: CSAAKRERSYNEQFF
CDR3 DNA: TGCAGTGCTGCCAAGCGGGAGCGCTCCTACAATGAGCAGTTCTTC
clone size: many
D gene: TRBD2
J gene: TRBJ2-1
V gene: TRBV20-1

CDR3 protein: CASSFMQESSYEQYF
CDR3 DNA: TGTGCCAGCAGTTTTATGCAGGAGAGCTCCTACGAGCAGTACTTC
clone size: few
D gene: NA
J gene: TRBJ2-7
V gene: TRBV12-3/TRBV12-4

CDR3 protein: CSARDRLNQPQHF
CDR3 DNA: TGCAGTGCTCGGGACAGGCTCAATCAGCCCCAGCATTTT
clone size: NA
D gene: TRBD1
J gene: TRBJ1-5
V gene: TRBV20-1

CDR3 protein: CSARDQPRNGYTF
CDR3 DNA: TGCAGTGCTAGAGACCAGCCTCGGAATGGCTACACCTTC
clone size: few
D gene: NA
J gene: TRBJ1-2
V gene: TRBV20-1

CDR3 protein: CASSAYSGTDSYEQYF
CDR3 DNA: TGTGCCAGCAGCGCCTACTCCGGGACGGACAGCTACGAGCAGTACTTC
clone size: few
D gene: NA
J gene: TRBJ2-7
V gene: TRBV7-8

CDR3 protein: CASSERVSYNSPLHF
CDR3 DNA: TGTGCCAGCAGCGAAAGGGTCTCCTATAATTCACCCCTCCACTTT
clone size: NA
D gene: NA
J gene: TRBJ1-6
V gene: TRBV9

CDR3 protein: CASSLRESSYNSPLHF
CDR3 DNA: TGTGCCAGCAGCTTAAGAGAAAGCTCCTATAATTCACCCCTCCACTTT
clone size: few
D gene: NA
J gene: TRBJ1-6
V gene: TRBV7-2

CDR3 protein: CSVPDGGKGLPEAFF
CDR3 DNA: TGCAGTGTACCCGATGGAGGTAAAGGATTACCCGAAGCTTTCTTT
clone size: few
D gene: NA
J gene: TRBJ1-1
V gene: TRBV20-1

CDR3 protein: CASSYSGTFAYEQYF
CDR3 DNA: TGTGCCAGCAGTTACTCCGGGACTTTCGCCTACGAGCAGTACTTC
clone size: NA
D gene: NA
J gene: TRBJ2-7
V gene: TRBV6-2/TRBV6-3

CDR3 protein: CASKNRQANYGYTF
CDR3 DNA: TGTGCCAGCAAAAACCGACAGGCCAACTATGGCTACACCTTC
clone size: NA
D gene: NA
J gene: TRBJ1-2
V gene: TRBV12-3/TRBV12-4

CDR3 protein: CASRGGGVSSEAFF
CDR3 DNA: TGTGCCAGCAGGGGGGGAGGGGTATCGTCTGAAGCTTTCTTT
clone size: few
D gene: NA
J gene: TRBJ1-1
V gene: TRBV2

CDR3 protein: CASSRPGQGETQYF
CDR3 DNA: TGTGCCAGCAGTAGACCGGGACAGGGGGAGACCCAGTACTTC
clone size: few
D gene: TRBD1
J gene: TRBJ2-5
V gene: TRBV7-2

CDR3 protein: CASSLGPGLQETQYF
CDR3 DNA: TGCGCCAGCAGCTTGGGACCGGGACTCCAAGAGACCCAGTACTTC
clone size: few
D gene: NA
J gene: TRBJ2-5
V gene: TRBV5-1

CDR3 protein: CASSFGGNVDTQYF
CDR3 DNA: TGTGCCAGCAGCTTCGGTGGTAACGTAGATACGCAGTATTTT
clone size: few
D gene: NA
J gene: TRBJ2-3
V gene: TRBV7-9

CDR3 protein: CSVEGSLYGYTF
CDR3 DNA: TGCAGCGTTGAGGGCAGCCTCTATGGCTACACCTTC
clone size: NA
D gene: NA
J gene: TRBJ1-2
V gene: TRBV29-1

CDR3 protein: CASSESGRFNEQFF
CDR3 DNA: TGCGCCAGCAGTGAGTCTGGGCGGTTCAATGAGCAGTTCTTC
clone size: many
D gene: NA
J gene: TRBJ2-1
V gene: TRBV10-2

CDR3 protein: CSVGKMEDYGYTF
CDR3 DNA: TGCAGCGTGGGTAAAATGGAGGATTATGGCTACACCTTC
clone size: NA
D gene: NA
J gene: TRBJ1-2
V gene: TRBV20-1

CDR3 protein: CASSPSRQGNQPQHF
CDR3 DNA: TGTGCCAGCAGCCCATCCCGACAGGGCAATCAGCCCCAGCATTTT
clone size: NA
D gene: NA
J gene: TRBJ1-5
V gene: TRBV7-2

CDR3 protein: CASSYSVGPNSPLHF
CDR3 DNA: TGTGCCAGCAGTTACTCCGTGGGGCCTAATTCACCCCTCCACTTT
clone size: few
D gene: NA
J gene: TRBJ1-6
V gene: TRBV6-6

CDR3 protein: CARIWGEDEAFF
CDR3 DNA: TGCGCCAGGATCTGGGGAGAAGACGAAGCTTTCTTT
clone size: NA
D gene: NA
J gene: TRBJ1-1
V gene: TRBV5-1

CDR3 protein: CAISESAPSYEQYF
CDR3 DNA: TGTGCCATCAGTGAGTCGGCACCGTCCTACGAGCAGTACTTC
clone size: many
D gene: NA
J gene: TRBJ2-7
V gene: TRBV10-3

CDR3 protein: CASSPLPDEQFF
CDR3 DNA: TGTGCCAGCTCACCCCTCCCGGATGAGCAGTTCTTC
clone size: few
D gene: NA
J gene: TRBJ2-1
V gene: TRBV18

CDR3 protein: CASSLTASGANVLTF
CDR3 DNA: TGCGCCAGCAGCCTTACAGCCTCTGGGGCCAACGTCCTGACTTTC
clone size: few
D gene: NA
J gene: TRBJ2-6
V gene: TRBV5-1

CDR3 protein: CASSQRGREVGADTQYF
CDR3 DNA: TGCGCCAGCAGCCAGAGGGGCCGGGAGGTCGGAGCAGATACGCAGTATTTT
clone size: many
D gene: TRBD2
J gene: TRBJ2-3
V gene: TRBV4-1

CDR3 protein: CASRIGDRAGVEQFF
CDR3 DNA: TGTGCCAGCAGGATCGGGGACAGGGCAGGGGTCGAGCAGTTCTTC
clone size: NA
D gene: TRBD1
J gene: TRBJ2-1
V gene: TRBV6-6

CDR3 protein: CASSLASRVVVNQPQHF
CDR3 DNA: TGTGCCAGCAGCTTAGCGTCCAGGGTAGTGGTCAATCAGCCCCAGCATTTT
clone size: few
D gene: NA
J gene: TRBJ1-5
V gene: TRBV7-8

CDR3 protein: CSAWTRSSYEQYF
CDR3 DNA: TGCAGTGCATGGACCCGAAGCTCCTACGAGCAGTACTTC
clone size: many
D gene: NA
J gene: TRBJ2-7
V gene: TRBV20-1